This is a list of T cell receptor beta chains from one sample in a study of cytomegalovirus exposure and HLA in healthy donors. Measured with immunoSEQ multiplex PCR; TCRdb has only the in-frame clones, and not every one. The table has 150,000 to 160,000 clones, 70% to 90% seen once. Sequencing used PBMCs. These receptors were taken from a woman between 18 and 29 years old in good health and CMV-seronegative. Each CDR3 is given with its conserved first and last residue. Each record gives: D gene, J gene, clone size, V gene, CDR3 protein, CDR3 DNA. D genes are given only for firm matches. Size values are once, few and many counts, or a class for expanded clones, and some rows have none.

TRBD1	TRBJ1-4	few	TRBV6-6	CASSYMGQEVEKLFF	TGTGCCAGCAGTTACATGGGACAGGAAGTTGAAAAACTGTTTTTT
TRBD2	TRBJ2-1	.	TRBV7-3	CASSLGLAGAYEQFF	TGTGCCAGCAGCTTGGGACTAGCGGGAGCATATGAGCAGTTCTTC
.	TRBJ1-2	.	TRBV28	CASSSAGGENRNGYTF	TGTGCCAGCAGTTCCGCCGGCGGGGAGAACAGGAATGGCTACACCTTC
TRBD2	TRBJ2-7	.	TRBV5-1	CASSFPRGAGGDEQYF	TGCGCCAGCAGCTTCCCCCGTGGAGCGGGAGGAGACGAGCAGTACTTC
TRBD1	TRBJ1-6	.	TRBV7-2	CASSYRDRGNSPLHF	TGTGCCAGCAGCTACCGGGACAGGGGTAATTCACCCCTCCACTTT
TRBD1	TRBJ2-3	.	TRBV9	CASSPQGARGVVDTQYF	TGTGCCAGCAGCCCACAGGGGGCTAGGGGTGTGGTAGATACGCAGTATTTT
.	TRBJ1-1	few	TRBV25-1	CASSGSRVWGTEAFF	TGTGCCAGCAGTGGATCCAGGGTTTGGGGCACTGAAGCTTTCTTT
TRBD2	TRBJ2-5	.	TRBV7-2	CASSLVGLAGGSQETQYF	TGTGCCAGCAGCTTAGTGGGTCTGGCGGGAGGCAGCCAAGAGACCCAGTACTTC
.	TRBJ1-5	.	TRBV13	CASSLGGLRGNQPQHF	TGTGCCAGCAGCCTGGGGGGGCTGCGGGGCAATCAGCCCCAGCATTTT
TRBD1	TRBJ1-4	.	TRBV6-5	CASSYGTGDEKLFF	TGTGCCAGCAGTTACGGGACAGGGGATGAAAAACTGTTTTTT
.	TRBJ1-2	.	TRBV7-9	CASSPREDDGYTF	TGTGCCAGCAGCCCTAGAGAGGATGACGGCTACACCTTC
.	TRBJ2-2	.	TRBV6-1	CASSEPARGLFF	TGTGCCAGCAGTGAACCAGCGCGTGGGCTGTTTTTT
TRBD2	TRBJ2-3	.	TRBV28	CASMTSGRHTQYF	TGTGCCAGCATGACTAGCGGGAGGCATACGCAGTATTTT
.	TRBJ2-3	.	TRBV27	CASSALVSSTDTQYF	TGTGCCAGCAGTGCGTTAGTTAGTAGCACAGATACGCAGTATTTT
.	TRBJ2-3	once	TRBV6-6	CASQIGTISTDTQYF	TGTGCCAGCCAAATCGGAACTATTAGCACAGATACGCAGTATTTT
.	TRBJ1-2	once	TRBV13	CASSLAGGSRGYTF	TGTGCCAGCAGCTTAGCGGGGGGCTCGAGAGGCTACACCTTC
TRBD1	TRBJ2-7	.	TRBV7-6	CASSLGGQAALEQYF	TGTGCCAGCAGCTTAGGGGGACAGGCGGCCCTGGAGCAGTACTTC
TRBD2	TRBJ2-5	.	TRBV28	CASSGTSASQETQYF	TGTGCCAGCAGTGGGACTAGCGCCTCCCAAGAGACCCAGTACTTC
TRBD2	TRBJ2-7	.	TRBV5-4	CASSGGLAGGPTVSYEQYF	TGTGCCAGCAGCGGCGGACTAGCGGGAGGGCCCACAGTCTCCTACGAGCAGTACTTC
TRBD1	TRBJ2-7	.	TRBV5-4	CASSRTRTGSAYEQYF	TGTGCCAGCAGCCGAACCAGGACAGGGAGTGCCTACGAGCAGTACTTC
.	TRBJ1-1	.	TRBV28	CASSLRQNTEAFF	TGTGCCAGCAGTTTACGACAGAACACTGAAGCTTTCTTT
.	TRBJ1-1	.	TRBV28	CASSPYGRNTEAFF	TGTGCCAGCAGTCCTTACGGTCGGAACACTGAAGCTTTCTTT
TRBD1	TRBJ1-1	.	TRBV5-1	CASSLAPVAGGVGTEAFF	TGCGCCAGCAGCTTGGCCCCCGTGGCAGGGGGCGTCGGCACTGAAGCTTTCTTT
.	TRBJ1-3	.	TRBV6-1	CASRRQESGNTIYF	TGTGCCAGCAGGAGACAGGAGTCTGGAAACACCATATATTTT
TRBD2	TRBJ2-3	.	TRBV19	CASSIGTKRGFTDTQYF	TGTGCCAGTAGTATTGGGACTAAGCGGGGGTTCACAGATACGCAGTATTTT
.	TRBJ2-5	.	TRBV4-3	CASSQDLEETQYF	TGCGCCAGCAGCCAAGATCTAGAAGAGACCCAGTACTTC
.	TRBJ2-5	once	TRBV9	CASSSRRGETQYF	TGTGCCAGCAGCTCCCGCCGGGGGGAGACCCAGTACTTC
.	TRBJ2-3	few	TRBV6-1	CASSTGMGSTDTQYF	TGTGCCAGCAGTACAGGGATGGGGTCCACAGATACGCAGTATTTT
TRBD1	TRBJ1-1	once	TRBV10-3	CAIRVQGALNTEAFF	TGTGCCATCAGGGTACAGGGGGCTTTGAACACTGAAGCTTTCTTT
.	TRBJ2-1	.	TRBV7-9	CASSLRDYNEQFF	TGTGCCAGCAGCTTAAGAGATTACAATGAGCAGTTCTTC
.	TRBJ2-3	.	TRBV19	CASSMAADTQYF	TGTGCCAGTAGTATGGCAGCAGATACGCAGTATTTT
.	TRBJ2-5	.	TRBV5-1	CASSLAWAEETQYF	TGCGCCAGCAGCTTGGCCTGGGCCGAAGAGACCCAGTACTTC